This TCR beta chain emerged from a study of blood T cell repertoires in COVID-19. Study-wide background: Collection of acute and convalescent COVID-19 samples took place in the United States, Italy and Spain. T cells, B-cell-depleted T cells, or PBMCs supplied cDNA or gDNA.

Germline loops: CDR1 KGHSH, CDR2 LQKENI. This CDR3 comprises 14 residues. Germline trimming cut 6 bases from V and 2 bases from J; bases unmatched to any gene: 5. Participants' own reports of clinical history determined their cohort assignment. How the authors handled the data: It was from reference gene primer amplification that nucleated cell counts were estimated. The assay was immunoSEQ multiplex PCR, and TCRdb's table has in-frame clones only and misses some. That table furnishes V, J and clone size, whereas the DNA furnished D and trimming. The sample consists of 150,000 to 200,000 clones, about 90% of them appearing once.

The TCR sequence derives from a human donor with acute COVID-19. The donor label of this sample is uncertain. The chain carries TRBV18 and TRBJ1-1; 8 bases are a match to TRBD1. The material sequenced was PBMCs or T cells enriched from blood (not recorded which). Written as DNA, the CDR3 is TGTGCCAGCTCCGGACAGGGAGAAAACACTGAAGCTTTCTTT. Protein product: CASSGQGENTEAFF.